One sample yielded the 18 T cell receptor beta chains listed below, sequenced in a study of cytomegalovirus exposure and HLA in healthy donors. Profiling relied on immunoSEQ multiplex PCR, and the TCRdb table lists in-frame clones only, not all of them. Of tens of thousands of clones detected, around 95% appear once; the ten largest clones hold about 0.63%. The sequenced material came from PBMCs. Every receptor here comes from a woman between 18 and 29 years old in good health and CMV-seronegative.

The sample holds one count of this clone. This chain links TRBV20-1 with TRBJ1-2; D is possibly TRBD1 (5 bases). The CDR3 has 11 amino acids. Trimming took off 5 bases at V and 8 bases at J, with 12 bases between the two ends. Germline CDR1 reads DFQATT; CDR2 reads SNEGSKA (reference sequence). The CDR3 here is CSAPPQVGYTF. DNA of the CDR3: TGCAGTGCTCCCCCACAGGTGGGCTACACCTTC.

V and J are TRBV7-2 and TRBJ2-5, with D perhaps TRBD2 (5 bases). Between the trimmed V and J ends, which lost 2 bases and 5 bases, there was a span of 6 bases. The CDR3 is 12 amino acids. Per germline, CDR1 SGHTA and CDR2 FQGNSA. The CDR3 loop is CASSLRGETQYF. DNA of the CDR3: TGTGCCAGCAGCTTAAGAGGGGAGACCCAGTACTTC.

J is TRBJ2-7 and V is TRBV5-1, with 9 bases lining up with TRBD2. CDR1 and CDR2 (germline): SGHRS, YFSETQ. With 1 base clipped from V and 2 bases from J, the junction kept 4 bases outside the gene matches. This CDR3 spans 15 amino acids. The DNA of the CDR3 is TGCGCCAGCAGCTTGAGCCTAGCGGGGCCCTACGAGCAGTACTTC. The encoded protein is CASSLSLAGPYEQYF.

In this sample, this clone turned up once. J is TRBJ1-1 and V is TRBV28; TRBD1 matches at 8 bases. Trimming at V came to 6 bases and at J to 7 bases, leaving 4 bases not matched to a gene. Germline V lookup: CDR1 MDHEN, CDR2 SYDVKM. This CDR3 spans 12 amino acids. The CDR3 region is CASSRTGSEAFF. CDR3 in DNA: TGTGCCAGCAGCCGGACAGGGAGTGAAGCTTTCTTT.

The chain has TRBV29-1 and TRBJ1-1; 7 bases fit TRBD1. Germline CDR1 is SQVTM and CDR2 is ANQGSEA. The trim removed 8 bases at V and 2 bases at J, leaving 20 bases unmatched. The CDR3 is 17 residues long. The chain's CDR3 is CSSDRDSNAGLNTEAFF. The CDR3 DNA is TGCAGCTCTGACCGGGACAGCAATGCGGGGTTAAACACTGAAGCTTTCTTT.

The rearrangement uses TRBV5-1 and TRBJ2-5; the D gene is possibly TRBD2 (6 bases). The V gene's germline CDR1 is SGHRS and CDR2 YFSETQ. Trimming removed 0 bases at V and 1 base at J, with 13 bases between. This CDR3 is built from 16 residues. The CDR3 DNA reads TGCGCCAGCAGCTTGGTCGGGGGTTTATTCCAAGAGACCCAGTACTTC. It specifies CASSLVGGLFQETQYF.

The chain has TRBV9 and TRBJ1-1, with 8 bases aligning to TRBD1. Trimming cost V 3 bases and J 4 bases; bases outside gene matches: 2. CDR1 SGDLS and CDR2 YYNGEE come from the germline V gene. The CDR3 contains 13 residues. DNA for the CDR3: TGTGCCAGCAGCGAACAGGGGGGCACTGAAGCTTTCTTT. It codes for CASSEQGGTEAFF.

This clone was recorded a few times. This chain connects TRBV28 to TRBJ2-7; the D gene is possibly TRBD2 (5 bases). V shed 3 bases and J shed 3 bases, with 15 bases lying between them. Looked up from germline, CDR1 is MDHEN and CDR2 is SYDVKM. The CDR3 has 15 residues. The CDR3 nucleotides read TGTGCCAGCAGTTTTTCGGGGAAATCTGTCTACGAGCAGTACTTC. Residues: CASSFSGKSVYEQYF. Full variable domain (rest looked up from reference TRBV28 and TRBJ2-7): DVKVTQSSRYLVKRTGEKVFLECVQDMDHENMFWYRQDPGLGLRLIYFSYDVKMKEKGDIPEGYSVSREKKERFSLILESASTNQTSMYLCASSFSGKSVYEQYFGPGTRLTVT.

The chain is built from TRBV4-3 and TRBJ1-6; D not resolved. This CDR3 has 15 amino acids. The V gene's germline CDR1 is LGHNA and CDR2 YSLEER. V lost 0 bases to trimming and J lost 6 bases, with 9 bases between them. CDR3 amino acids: CASSQDWTLNSPLHF. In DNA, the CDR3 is TGCGCCAGCAGCCAAGATTGGACTCTTAATTCACCCCTCCACTTT.

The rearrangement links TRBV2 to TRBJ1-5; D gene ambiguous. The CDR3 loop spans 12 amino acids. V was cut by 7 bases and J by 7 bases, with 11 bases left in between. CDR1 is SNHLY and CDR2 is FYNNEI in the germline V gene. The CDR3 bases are TGTGCCAGCAAGATGGGAGGACAGCCCCAGCATTTT. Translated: CASKMGGQPQHF.

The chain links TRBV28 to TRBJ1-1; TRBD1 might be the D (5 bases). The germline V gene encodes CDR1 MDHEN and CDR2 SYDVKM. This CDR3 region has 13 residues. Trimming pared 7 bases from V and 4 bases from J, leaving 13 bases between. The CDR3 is CASTLGGVTEAFF. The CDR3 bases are TGTGCCAGCACCCTTGGGGGGGTCACTGAAGCTTTCTTT.

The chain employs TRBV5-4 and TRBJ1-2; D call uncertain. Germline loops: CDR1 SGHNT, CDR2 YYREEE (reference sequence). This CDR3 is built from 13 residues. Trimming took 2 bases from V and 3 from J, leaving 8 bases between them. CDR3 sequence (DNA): TGTGCCAGCAGCTTCGGGGTTCACTATGGCTACACCTTC. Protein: CASSFGVHYGYTF.

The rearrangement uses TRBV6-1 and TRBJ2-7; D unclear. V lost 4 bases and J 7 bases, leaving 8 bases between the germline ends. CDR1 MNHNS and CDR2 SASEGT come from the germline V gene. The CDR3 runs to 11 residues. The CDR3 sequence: CASSAPREQYF. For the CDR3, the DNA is TGTGCCAGCAGTGCCCCGAGGGAGCAGTACTTC.

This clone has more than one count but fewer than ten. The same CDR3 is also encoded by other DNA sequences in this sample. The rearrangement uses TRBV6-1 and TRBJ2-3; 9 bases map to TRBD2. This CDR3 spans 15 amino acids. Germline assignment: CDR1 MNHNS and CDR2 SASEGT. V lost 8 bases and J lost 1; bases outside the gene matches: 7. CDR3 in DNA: TGTGCCAGCCTCTATAGCGGGGGCGGCACAGATACGCAGTATTTT. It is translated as CASLYSGGGTDTQYF.

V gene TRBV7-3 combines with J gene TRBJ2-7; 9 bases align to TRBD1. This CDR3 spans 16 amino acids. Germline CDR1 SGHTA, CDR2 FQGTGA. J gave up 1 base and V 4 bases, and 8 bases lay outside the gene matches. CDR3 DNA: TGTGCCAGCAGCTCCCAGGGACAGGGCGGGTCCTACGAGCAGTACTTC. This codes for CASSSQGQGGSYEQYF.

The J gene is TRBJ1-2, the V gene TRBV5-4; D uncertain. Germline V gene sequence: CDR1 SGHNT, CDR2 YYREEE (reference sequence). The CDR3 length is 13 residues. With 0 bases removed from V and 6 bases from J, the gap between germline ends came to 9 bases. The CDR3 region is CASSLVEGHGYTF. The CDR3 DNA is TGTGCCAGCAGCTTGGTGGAGGGTCATGGCTACACCTTC. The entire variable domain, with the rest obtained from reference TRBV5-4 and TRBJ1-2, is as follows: ETGVTQSPTHLIKTRGQQVTLRCSSQSGHNTVSWYQQALGQGPQFIFQYYREEENGRGNFPPRFSGLQFPNYSSELNVNALELDDSALYLCASSLVEGHGYTFGSGTRLTVV.

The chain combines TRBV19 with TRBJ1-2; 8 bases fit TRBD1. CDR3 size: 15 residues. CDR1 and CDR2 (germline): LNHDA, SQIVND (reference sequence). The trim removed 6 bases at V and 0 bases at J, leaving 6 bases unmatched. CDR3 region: CASRKTGQANYGYTF. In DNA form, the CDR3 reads TGTGCCAGTAGGAAAACGGGACAGGCTAACTATGGCTACACCTTC.

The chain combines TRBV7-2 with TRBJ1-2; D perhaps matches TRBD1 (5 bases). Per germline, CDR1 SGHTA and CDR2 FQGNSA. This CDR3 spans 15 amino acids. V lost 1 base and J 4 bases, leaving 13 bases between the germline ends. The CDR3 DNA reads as TGTGCCAGCAGCTTAGATTCCGGGGGTACCTATGGCTACACCTTC. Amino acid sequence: CASSLDSGGTYGYTF. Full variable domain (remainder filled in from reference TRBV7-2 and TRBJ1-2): GAGVSQSPSNKVTEKGKDVELRCDPISGHTALYWYRQSLGQGLEFLIYFQGNSAPDKSGLPSDRFSAERTGGSVSTLTIQRTQQEDSAVYLCASSLDSGGTYGYTFGSGTRLTVV.